The next 14 T cell receptor beta chains were all read from a single sample in a study of T cell repertoires in cytomegalovirus infection. Each CDR3 protein gets one entry after TCRdb re-called the reads with MiXCR. The sample includes 310,000 or so distinct CDR3 sequences, 9.6% of them seen just once. The specimen sequenced was PBMCs. These TCRs come from a human donor in good health (CMV status not recorded). Some clones in this sample may be carry-over from other donors' samples.

The chain is built from TRBV2 and TRBJ2-7; the match to TRBD2 covers 10 bases. The CDR3 sequence is 16 residues long. CDR1 and CDR2 from the germline V gene are SNHLY and FYNNEI. J lost 0 bases, V lost 3 bases, and 5 bases had no gene match. CDR3 in DNA: TGTGCCAGCAGTGACTTACTAGCGGGGTCCTCCTACGAGCAGTACGTC. It translates to CASSDLLAGSSYEQYV.

This clonotype has only one observation. This chain links TRBV18 with TRBJ2-7, with 9 bases that match TRBD1. V was clipped by 4 bases and J by 6 bases; unmatched bases: 1. Germline values: CDR1 KGHSH, CDR2 LQKENI. CDR3 size: 12 residues. CDR3 amino acids: CASSRDRVEQYV. CDR3 DNA sequence: TGTGCCAGCTCACGGGACAGGGTCGAGCAGTACGTC.

This clonotype occurred many times. This chain links TRBV7-9 with TRBJ2-7, with D unclear. This CDR3 is 15 amino acids long. V lost 5 bases and J lost 0, with 14 bases in between. Germline loops: CDR1 SEHNR, CDR2 FQNEAQ (reference sequence). CDR3 sequence reads: CASSMPGPGSYEQYF. CDR3 coding DNA: TGTGCCAGCAGCATGCCCGGGCCCGGCTCCTACGAGCAGTACTTC. The full variable domain, its missing parts supplied by reference TRBV7-9 and TRBJ2-7, is DTGVSQNPRHKITKRGQNVTFRCDPISEHNRLYWYRQTLGQGPEFLTYFQNEAQLEKSRLLSDRFSAERPKGSFSTLEIQRTEQGDSAMYLCASSMPGPGSYEQYFGPGTRLTVT.

This clonotype has at least ten counts. The chain combines TRBV2 with TRBJ2-5; maybe TRBD2 (6 bases). The CDR3 has 16 amino acids. V shed 6 bases and J shed 7 bases, with 24 bases lying between them. Germline loops: CDR1 SNHLY, CDR2 FYNNEI. The CDR3 sequence: CASRRDREGAGGTQYF. CDR3 in DNA: TGTGCCAGCAGGCGGGACCGAGAAGGGGCCGGGGGGACCCAGTACTTC.

In this sample, this clonotype turned up many times. The chain carries TRBV7-9 and TRBJ1-5, with D unclear. This CDR3 comprises 13 residues. Trimming shortened V by 3 bases and J by 2 bases, and 5 bases separated the two germline ends. Germline V gene sequence: CDR1 SEHNR, CDR2 FQNEAQ (reference sequence). CDR3 region: CASSFTGNQPQHF. CDR3 in DNA: TGTGCCAGCAGCTTTACAGGCAATCAGCCCCAGCATTTT.

This clonotype was found many times. The chain carries TRBV7-9 and TRBJ2-5; D assignment may be TRBD1 or TRBD2 (6 bases each). The CDR3 spans 18 residues. V shed 5 bases and J shed 4 bases, with 26 bases lying between them. Looked up from germline, CDR1 is SEHNR and CDR2 is FQNEAQ (reference sequence). The CDR3 spells CASSPSRDTAPRRETQYF. The CDR3 DNA follows: TGTGCCAGCAGCCCGTCGCGGGACACGGCACCCCGGAGAGAGACCCAGTACTTC.

This clonotype was seen repeatedly, ten times or more. The V and J genes are TRBV7-3 and TRBJ2-5; D is possibly TRBD1 or TRBD2 (5 bases each). The CDR3 runs 15 residues. The V gene's germline CDR1 is SGHTA and CDR2 FQGTGA. The V gene lost 2 bases and the J gene lost 1 base, with 11 bases spanning the gap. The CDR3 loop reads CASSLGAGLQETQYF. The CDR3 nucleotides are TGTGCCAGCAGCTTAGGGGCGGGCCTCCAAGAGACCCAGTACTTC.

Ten or more counts support this clonotype. The chain joins TRBV28 to TRBJ2-4, with D possibly being TRBD1 (5 bases). This CDR3 contains 13 residues. V was shortened by 2 bases and J by 15 bases, with 17 bases between the two germline ends. Germline-derived CDR1 and CDR2 are MDHEN and SYDVKM. This chain's CDR3 is CASSLLQGRYRYF. The DNA for the CDR3 is TGTGCCAGCAGTTTACTGCAGGGAAGATACCGGTACTTC.

The V call is TRBV24-1, the J call TRBJ2-3, with 10 bases that match TRBD2. J was trimmed by 0 bases and V by 3 bases; bases with no gene match: 5. This CDR3 is 17 amino acids long. From germline, CDR1 is KGHDR and CDR2 SFDVKD. CDR3 bases: TGTGCCACCAGTGATGGAGGACTAGCGGCTAGCACAGATACGCAGTATTTT. This gives the protein CATSDGGLAASTDTQYF.

This clonotype came up many times. This chain connects TRBV10-3 to TRBJ1-1; D is possibly TRBD1 (6 bases). CDR3 length equals 16 residues. V was pared by 7 bases and J by 1 base, with 19 bases between. Germline CDR1 is ENHRY and CDR2 is SYGVKD. CDR3 loop: CAIIPGGPGRNTEAFF. CDR3 nucleotide sequence: TGTGCCATCATCCCCGGGGGGCCGGGCCGGAACACTGAAGCTTTCTTT.

This clonotype was seen at least ten times. The rearrangement links TRBV5-4 to TRBJ2-3; 8 bases are shared with TRBD2. The CDR3 runs 19 residues. Trimming cost V 0 bases and J 0 bases; bases outside gene matches: 12. In germline, CDR1 is SGHNT, CDR2 YYREEE (reference sequence). CDR3 sequence reads: CASSLGLAGGPYSTDTQYF. DNA for the CDR3: TGTGCCAGCAGCTTGGGTCTTGCGGGGGGACCCTATAGCACAGATACGCAGTATTTT. Full variable domain (outside the CDR3, taken from reference TRBV5-4 and TRBJ2-3): ETGVTQSPTHLIKTRGQQVTLRCSSQSGHNTVSWYQQALGQGPQFIFQYYREEENGRGNFPPRFSGLQFPNYSSELNVNALELDDSALYLCASSLGLAGGPYSTDTQYFGPGTRLTVL.

This clonotype was seen ten or more times. The V call is TRBV19, the J call TRBJ1-4; D gene uncertain. The CDR3 runs 17 residues. Trimming removed 4 bases from V and 0 bases from J, with 15 bases in between. Germline V CDR1 and CDR2: LNHDA, SQIVND (reference sequence). CDR3 DNA: TGTGCCAGTAGTAAAGGAAGATTCACTGCAACTAATGAAAAACTGTTTTTT. This gives the protein CASSKGRFTATNEKLFF.

There are many counts of this clonotype. The V and J genes are TRBV7-2 and TRBJ1-2; D perhaps matches TRBD1 (5 bases). The CDR3 has 14 residues. V lost 5 bases and J 8 bases, leaving 18 bases between the germline ends. The germline V gene has CDR1 SGHTA and CDR2 FQGNSA. The CDR3 protein is CASSLQGPPSGYTF. CDR3 DNA: TGTGCCAGCAGCCTCCAGGGACCGCCTAGCGGCTACACCTTC.

This clonotype was detected many times. The chain recombines TRBV28 with TRBJ2-1; a weak D match, TRBD2 (6 bases). The CDR3 sequence is 14 residues long. V dropped 7 bases and J dropped 0 bases, with 10 bases sitting between them. Germline CDR1 is MDHEN and CDR2 is SYDVKM. The CDR3 protein is CASISGSSYNEQFF. In DNA form, the CDR3 reads TGTGCCAGCATCTCCGGGAGCTCCTACAATGAGCAGTTCTTC.